This TCR beta chain was documented in a study of blood T cell repertoires in COVID-19. Study context: COVID-19 samples, acute and convalescent, were from the United States, Italy and Spain. Nucleic acid was either cDNA or gDNA, and it came from T cells, B-cell-depleted T cells, or PBMCs.

Germline V CDR1 and CDR2: LNHDA, SQIVND (reference sequence). This CDR3 has 16 residues. With V trimmed by 2 bases and J by 10 bases, 8 bases remained unmatched. In the original workflow: Estimation of nucleated cell counts relied on the amplification of reference gene primers. TCRdb's copy holds only in-frame clones and misses some; the assay was immunoSEQ multiplex PCR. That table is the source of V, J and clone size, and D and trimming were worked out from the DNA. The sample has just under 90,000 clones, more than 70% seen once. This sequence joins TRBV19 and TRBJ1-6; TRBD1 agrees at 10 bases. The sequenced material came from peripheral blood. The sequence derives from an elderly woman with acute or convalescent COVID-19. CDR3 residues: CASSIRTGGVRSPLHF. The CDR3 region has the DNA TGTGCCAGTAGTATAAGGACAGGGGGAGTACGATCACCCCTCCACTTT.